This T cell receptor beta chain is drawn from a study of Graves' ophthalmopathy and Graves' hyperthyroidism. The TCR beta CDR3 regions underwent amplification from RNA transcripts. First-round RT-PCR employed HTBI primers, with a second-round multiplex PCR after it. TCRdb independently ran MiXCR on the multiplex PCR reads; one entry per CDR3 protein. This sample has over a million distinct CDR3 sequences, with 35% to 40% found just once. Only a few counts were recorded for this clonotype. This TCR was sampled from an adult man with Graves' hyperthyroidism. Sequenced input: peripheral blood or thyroid tissue (not recorded which).

CDR3 coding DNA: TGTGCCAGCAGCTCCGGGATAAATAATTCACCCCTCCACTTT. It codes for CASSSGINNSPLHF. V usage is TRBV9 and J usage is TRBJ1-6; D call uncertain. The CDR3 extends over 14 amino acids. V was cut by 4 bases and J by 5 bases, with 10 bases left in between. The germline V gene encodes CDR1 SGDLS and CDR2 YYNGEE.